The 2 T cell receptor beta chains below were found in one sample sequenced in a study of early T cells in non-severe SARS-CoV-2 infection. One entry per CDR3 protein, called by TCRdb with MiXCR from the 5' RACE reads. The data hold 97,000 or so distinct CDR3 sequences, with approximately 11% observed a single time. The sequencing here drew on whole blood, taken at baseline. These receptor sequences come from an adult who was a healthcare worker with PCR-confirmed SARS-CoV-2 infection or an uninfected control (not recorded which).

A few counts support this clonotype. The rearrangement links TRBV7-2 to TRBJ2-7, with D uncertain. The V end lost 0 bases, the J end lost 5 bases, and 8 bases lay between the germline ends. CDR3 length: 13 residues. Germline V lookup: CDR1 SGHTA, CDR2 FQGNSA. CDR3 sequence (DNA): TGTGCCAGCAGCTTAGCCCTGCCCGACGAGCAGTACTTC. Protein: CASSLALPDEQYF.

This clonotype came up many times. This chain joins TRBV27 and TRBJ2-1; TRBD2 matches 12 bases. This CDR3 has 15 residues. Trimming at V came to 5 bases and at J to 8 bases, leaving 7 bases not matched to a gene. The germline V gene encodes CDR1 MNHEY and CDR2 SMNVEV (reference sequence). The CDR3: CASSPSGRARDEQFF. The CDR3 DNA follows: TGTGCCAGCAGTCCTAGCGGGAGGGCTCGCGATGAGCAGTTCTTC.